The rows below give T cell receptor beta chains drawn from one sample of a study of T-cell reconstitution after alpha-beta-depleted transplantation in children. MiXCR was run by TCRdb on the PCR reads, yielding one entry per CDR3 protein. The table includes 540,000 or so distinct CDR3 sequences, approximately 22% detected once. The material was PBMCs, mostly from graft donor cells, obtained 360 days after TCRalphabeta/CD19-depleted stem cell transplant. The receptors were gathered from a boy in the first two years of life who had a stem cell transplant for acute myeloid leukemia, so the T cells may come from the graft donor. CDR3s include the opening cysteine and the closing phenylalanine or tryptophan. The order of the fields is clone size, D gene, V gene, J gene, CDR3 DNA, CDR3 protein. The D gene is left open where the match is weak. Size tells how often a clone was seen (once, few, many) or the class of an expanded clone, and some rows leave it out.

.,TRBD1,TRBV7-2,TRBJ1-1,TGTGCCAGCAGCTTATCGGGACAGGGATGGGGTGAAGCTTTCTTT,CASSLSGQGWGEAFF
.,.,TRBV7-2,TRBJ2-3,TGTGCCAGCAGCTTAGCTCGCGGGGCAGAAACGCAGTATTTT,CASSLARGAETQYF
many,TRBD1,TRBV4-2,TRBJ2-3,TGTGCCAGCAGCCTCGGACAGGGGGCGAGCACAGATACGCAGTATTTT,CASSLGQGASTDTQYF
few,.,TRBV6-5,TRBJ2-5,TGTGCCAGCAGTTACTCGACGGGGGGCGAAGAGACCCAGTACTTC,CASSYSTGGEETQYF
many,TRBD1,TRBV12-3/TRBV12-4,TRBJ2-1,TGTGCCAGCAGTCTCCAGACAGGGTCTGAGCAGTTCTTC,CASSLQTGSEQFF
many,.,TRBV12-3/TRBV12-4,TRBJ2-2,TGTGCCAGCAACCCCGTGATTGCGAACACCGGGGAGCTGTTTTTT,CASNPVIANTGELFF
.,.,TRBV5-1,TRBJ2-1,TGCGCCAGCAGCTCGGGGGTGTTGGGACCCAATGAGCAGTTCTTC,CASSSGVLGPNEQFF
many,TRBD2,TRBV18,TRBJ2-1,TGTGCCAGCTCACGACTAGCGGGGGAATACAATGAGCAGTTCTTC,CASSRLAGEYNEQFF
many,.,TRBV7-2,TRBJ2-5,TGTGCCAGCAGCTTAGTCCCCAGGGGACCGGAGACCCAGTACTTC,CASSLVPRGPETQYF
.,.,TRBV24-1,TRBJ2-1,TGTGCCACCAGCGCCCTGGGCCGCTCCTACAATGAGCAGTTCTTC,CATSALGRSYNEQFF
many,.,TRBV12-3/TRBV12-4,TRBJ2-5,TGTGCCAGCAGTTTTCGAGGATATTCAGAGACCCAGTACTTC,CASSFRGYSETQYF
few,.,TRBV6-1,TRBJ2-2,TGTGCCAGCAGCCCGGACGGTCTGGCCGGGGAGCTGTTTTTT,CASSPDGLAGELFF
many,.,TRBV12-3/TRBV12-4,TRBJ1-6,TGTGCCAGCGGGGGTTCGGACATGAGGAGAGCCGCCCTCCACTTT,CASGGSDMRRAALHF
.,.,TRBV10-3,TRBJ2-7,TGTGCCATCAGTGGCCAGCCCTACGAGCAGTACTTC,CAISGQPYEQYF
many,TRBD1,TRBV20-1,TRBJ2-5,TGCAGTGCCGTCCCTCCGGGACAGCAAGAGACCCAGTACTTC,CSAVPPGQQETQYF
.,.,TRBV5-5,TRBJ1-4,TGTGCCAGCAGCTTGGTAGGGTCGACGGAGGGAAAACTGTTTTTT,CASSLVGSTEGKLFF
many,.,TRBV29-1,TRBJ2-1,TGCAGCGTTGAAGAAGGGGCAGGGGTTGAGCAGTTCTTC,CSVEEGAGVEQFF
few,.,TRBV6-5,TRBJ1-1,TGTGCCAGCAGTTACTTTCGCGTACCGAACACTGAAGCTTTCTTT,CASSYFRVPNTEAFF
.,.,TRBV20-1,TRBJ2-7,TGCAGTGCCTCCCTCGGGCCCTACGAGCAGTACTTC,CSASLGPYEQYF
.,.,TRBV10-2,TRBJ2-1,TGCGCCAGCAGTGAAGTCGCAGTCTCGAATGAGCAGTTCTTC,CASSEVAVSNEQFF
few,.,TRBV20-1,TRBJ1-2,TGCAGTGCTAGACCCCCCATTGGGGGCAATGGCTACACCTTC,CSARPPIGGNGYTF
.,.,TRBV15,TRBJ2-5,TGTGCCACCAGCAGAGGGCGAGGGTTGGGGGAGACCCAGTACTTC,CATSRGRGLGETQYF
.,.,TRBV25-1,TRBJ1-1,TGTGCCAGCAGTGACTCCTTCGGTAACACTGAAGCTTTCTTT,CASSDSFGNTEAFF
.,TRBD1,TRBV20-1,TRBJ2-3,TGCAGTGCTTGTTGGACAGGGGGAGCAGATACGCAGTATTTT,CSACWTGGADTQYF
.,.,TRBV6-5,TRBJ2-5,TGTGCCAGCAGTTCTCCCGGGACGGAAGAGACCCAGTACTTC,CASSSPGTEETQYF
.,.,TRBV27,TRBJ1-2,TGTGCCAGCGGAGTATCTCCCTACTATGGCTACACCTTC,CASGVSPYYGYTF
.,.,TRBV6-5,TRBJ1-1,TGTGCCAGCAGTTACTCCGTAGATCCTCGACAGGCGAACACTGAAGCTTTCTTT,CASSYSVDPRQANTEAFF
.,.,TRBV28,TRBJ2-2,TGTGCCAGCACCCTCCAGGGAACCGGGGAGCTGTTTTTT,CASTLQGTGELFF
.,.,TRBV15,TRBJ1-2,TGTGCCACCAGCAGAGATGAGGTAGATGGCTACACCTTC,CATSRDEVDGYTF
many,TRBD2,TRBV20-1,TRBJ2-1,TGCAGTGCTACCCGGGGGAGGGACCTCAATGAGCAGTTCTTC,CSATRGRDLNEQFF
.,TRBD2,TRBV10-3,TRBJ2-3,TGTGCCATCAGTGCAGGCACTAGCGGAACGGATACGCAGTATTTT,CAISAGTSGTDTQYF
.,.,TRBV4-3,TRBJ2-7,TGCGCCAGCAGCCCCTGGACCGTTTCCATCGAGCAGTACTTC,CASSPWTVSIEQYF
many,TRBD1,TRBV9,TRBJ1-2,TGTGCCAGCATTTCTCTGGACAGGGTGGGGAACGGCTACACCTTC,CASISLDRVGNGYTF
few,.,TRBV28,TRBJ2-5,TGTGCCAGCACCAATTATCCCGTGGGATCACAAGAGACCCAGTACTTC,CASTNYPVGSQETQYF
.,TRBD2,TRBV29-1,TRBJ2-1,TGCAGCCTCTCCCGTGTGGGGGGGAGCTACAATGAGCAGTTCTTC,CSLSRVGGSYNEQFF
many,TRBD1,TRBV5-1,TRBJ2-3,TGCGCCAGCACCCCGACAGGGGCCACAGATACGCAGTATTTT,CASTPTGATDTQYF
.,TRBD1,TRBV9,TRBJ2-3,TGTGCCAGCAGTCGGACAGGGGATACCACAGATACGCAGTATTTT,CASSRTGDTTDTQYF
.,TRBD1,TRBV6-2/TRBV6-3,TRBJ1-1,TGTGCCAGCAGTTACCGGACAGGGGTGAACACTGAAGCTTTCTTT,CASSYRTGVNTEAFF
few,.,TRBV20-1,TRBJ2-4,TGCAGTGCTATTGAACAGGCGGGGGCCAAAAACATTCAGTACTTC,CSAIEQAGAKNIQYF
.,.,TRBV10-3,TRBJ1-1,TGTGCCATCTCTAACCTGACGGAGGCTGAAGCTTTCTTT,CAISNLTEAEAFF
.,.,TRBV12-3/TRBV12-4,TRBJ2-2,TGTGCCAGCAGCTGGAGGGCCGGGGAGCTGTTTTTT,CASSWRAGELFF
many,.,TRBV12-3/TRBV12-4,TRBJ1-1,TGTGCCAGCAGTTTCGCTAGGAACACTGAAGCTTTCTTT,CASSFARNTEAFF
few,.,TRBV20-1,TRBJ2-5,TGCAGTGCTAGAGGGGCAGGAGATCTATTACAAGAGACCCAGTACTTC,CSARGAGDLLQETQYF
many,TRBD1,TRBV25-1,TRBJ1-2,TGTGCCAGCGGTTCCCCCGGACAGGGATCCAGGGACTATGGCTACACCTTC,CASGSPGQGSRDYGYTF
.,TRBD2,TRBV29-1,TRBJ2-2,TGCAGCGTAGGACTAGCGGGGGCCTACCTGAACACCGGGGAGCTGTTTTTT,CSVGLAGAYLNTGELFF
many,.,TRBV20-1,TRBJ1-4,TGCAGTGCTAGAAAGGCAACTAATGAAAAACTGTTTTTT,CSARKATNEKLFF
many,.,TRBV19,TRBJ2-3,TGTGCCAGTAGCGCAGGAACAGATACGCAGTATTTT,CASSAGTDTQYF
.,TRBD1,TRBV6-2/TRBV6-3,TRBJ2-2,TGTGCCAGCAGTTATCCCGGGACAGGGTCCGGGGAGCTGTTTTTT,CASSYPGTGSGELFF
few,.,TRBV20-1,TRBJ2-3,TGCAGTGCTAGAGCCGTTAGGCCAGATACGCAGTATTTT,CSARAVRPDTQYF
many,.,TRBV20-1,TRBJ2-1,TGCAGTGCTGGCCTGGTGGGGTTCTCCTACAATGAGCAGTTCTTC,CSAGLVGFSYNEQFF
few,.,TRBV12-3/TRBV12-4,TRBJ2-7,TGTGCCAGCAGTTGGACAGGGAGGGCCTACGAGCAGTACTTC,CASSWTGRAYEQYF
few,.,TRBV6-1,TRBJ2-2,TGTGCCACCAGGGGCCGGCAGGGCGCGAACACCGGGGAGCTGTTTTTT,CATRGRQGANTGELFF
many,TRBD2,TRBV12-3/TRBV12-4,TRBJ2-5,TGTGCCAGCATGGCGGGGGGGCTGGGGACCCAGTACTTC,CASMAGGLGTQYF
.,TRBD1,TRBV5-6,TRBJ1-6,TGTGCCAGCAGCTTGTTGGGGAGGGGGCGGACACCCCTCCACTTT,CASSLLGRGRTPLHF